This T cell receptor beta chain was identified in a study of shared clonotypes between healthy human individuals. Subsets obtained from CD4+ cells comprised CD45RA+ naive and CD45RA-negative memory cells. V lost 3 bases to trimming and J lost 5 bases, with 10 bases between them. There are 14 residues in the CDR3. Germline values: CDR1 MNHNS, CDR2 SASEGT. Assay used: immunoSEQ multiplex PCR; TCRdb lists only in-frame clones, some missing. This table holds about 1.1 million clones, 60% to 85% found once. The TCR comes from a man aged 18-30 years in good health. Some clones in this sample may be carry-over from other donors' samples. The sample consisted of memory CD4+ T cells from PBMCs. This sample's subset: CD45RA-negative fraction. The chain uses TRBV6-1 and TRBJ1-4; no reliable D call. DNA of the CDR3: TGTGCCAGCAGTGATTTCAGCCTGAATGAAAAACTGTTTTTT. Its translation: CASSDFSLNEKLFF.